Listed below are T cell receptor beta chains from one sample, sequenced in a study of monozygotic twins with inflammatory bowel disease. TCRdb reprocessed the 5' RACE reads, keeping one entry per CDR3 protein, no DNA. The sample's table shows about 300,000 distinct CDR3 sequences. Sequenced material: blood. These receptors were obtained from a human donor with ulcerative colitis or Crohn's disease, or a healthy co-twin of an affected twin (not recorded which). The CDR3 runs from the conserved cysteine through the conserved F or W.

CDR3 length: 14; J gene: TRBJ2-5; V gene: TRBV28; CDR3 protein: CASSLIGSRETQYF
CDR3 length: 13; J gene: TRBJ1-2; V gene: TRBV5-4; CDR3 protein: CASSNTVTYGYTF
CDR3 length: 15; J gene: TRBJ1-3; V gene: TRBV4-3; CDR3 protein: CASSQDSAIGNTIYF
CDR3 length: 15; J gene: TRBJ2-1; V gene: TRBV15; CDR3 protein: CATSGQTETYNEQFF
CDR3 length: 16; J gene: TRBJ2-2; V gene: TRBV19; CDR3 protein: CASSIDTGRATGELFF
CDR3 length: 16; J gene: TRBJ2-2; V gene: TRBV7-2; CDR3 protein: CASSLRAGGPTGELFF
CDR3 length: 13; J gene: TRBJ2-1; V gene: TRBV10-3; CDR3 protein: CATGGGNYNEQFF
CDR3 length: 14; J gene: TRBJ2-7; V gene: TRBV30; CDR3 protein: CASGVVGGGYEQYF
CDR3 length: 13; J gene: TRBJ2-7; V gene: TRBV3-1; CDR3 protein: CASSLRDRAGQYF
CDR3 length: 12; J gene: TRBJ1-2; V gene: TRBV20-1; CDR3 protein: CSASSGTHGYTF
CDR3 length: 17; J gene: TRBJ2-2; V gene: TRBV5-5; CDR3 protein: CASSSLRDRSNTGELFF
CDR3 length: 15; J gene: TRBJ1-5; V gene: TRBV6-2/TRBV6-3; CDR3 protein: CASVGRLTSNQPQHF
CDR3 length: 14; J gene: TRBJ1-1; V gene: TRBV12-3/TRBV12-4; CDR3 protein: CASNPGQGRTEAFF
CDR3 length: 12; J gene: TRBJ1-1; V gene: TRBV7-8; CDR3 protein: CASTPVNTEAFF
CDR3 length: 14; J gene: TRBJ2-7; V gene: TRBV7-3; CDR3 protein: CASSLGPGDVEQYF
CDR3 length: 14; J gene: TRBJ2-3; V gene: TRBV7-9; CDR3 protein: CASSFAVSTDTQYF
CDR3 length: 14; J gene: TRBJ1-2; V gene: TRBV29-1; CDR3 protein: CSVGNREDGYGYTF
CDR3 length: 14; J gene: TRBJ2-7; V gene: TRBV18; CDR3 protein: CASSRRETSYEQYF
CDR3 length: 16; J gene: TRBJ2-1; V gene: TRBV7-2; CDR3 protein: CASSPHAGGPYNEQFF
CDR3 length: 14; J gene: TRBJ1-4; V gene: TRBV5-6; CDR3 protein: CASSSGASGEKLFF
CDR3 length: 15; J gene: TRBJ2-7; V gene: TRBV6-5; CDR3 protein: CASSYSRLASHEQYF
CDR3 length: 15; J gene: TRBJ2-3; V gene: TRBV20-1; CDR3 protein: CSARVSGVGRDTQYF
CDR3 length: 12; J gene: TRBJ2-1; V gene: TRBV13; CDR3 protein: CASSLVPDEQFF
CDR3 length: 18; J gene: TRBJ2-6; V gene: TRBV3-1; CDR3 protein: CASSRTPPQPSGANVLTF
CDR3 length: 18; J gene: TRBJ2-1; V gene: TRBV5-1; CDR3 protein: CASSPLYKNFQTSREQFF
CDR3 length: 16; J gene: TRBJ1-6; V gene: TRBV25-1; CDR3 protein: CASGGNPSSYNSPLHF
CDR3 length: 15; J gene: TRBJ2-1; V gene: TRBV20-1; CDR3 protein: CSARSGLAGVPPLFF
CDR3 length: 17; J gene: TRBJ1-4; V gene: TRBV28; CDR3 protein: CASSLVGTGGSLGKLFF
CDR3 length: 15; J gene: TRBJ2-2; V gene: TRBV7-2; CDR3 protein: CASSHGSGGTGELFF
CDR3 length: 13; J gene: TRBJ2-3; V gene: TRBV10-3; CDR3 protein: CAIRPESTDTQYF
CDR3 length: 14; J gene: TRBJ2-1; V gene: TRBV12-3/TRBV12-4; CDR3 protein: CASRGGVSYNEQFF
CDR3 length: 14; J gene: TRBJ2-3; V gene: TRBV12-3/TRBV12-4; CDR3 protein: CASSSGTPTDTQYF
CDR3 length: 21; J gene: TRBJ2-3; V gene: TRBV11-2; CDR3 protein: CASSLGRLAANNRVLTDTQYF
CDR3 length: 17; J gene: TRBJ2-3; V gene: TRBV7-9; CDR3 protein: CASSPPDGSGGPDTQYF
CDR3 length: 13; J gene: TRBJ1-4; V gene: TRBV5-6; CDR3 protein: CEGRGQADEKLFF
CDR3 length: 14; J gene: TRBJ2-1; V gene: TRBV6-5; CDR3 protein: CASSHPAGVNEQFF
CDR3 length: 14; J gene: TRBJ2-1; V gene: TRBV6-5; CDR3 protein: CASSYSDNYNEQFF
CDR3 length: 14; J gene: TRBJ1-2; V gene: TRBV30; CDR3 protein: CAWSLVGRRDGYTF
CDR3 length: 15; J gene: TRBJ1-5; V gene: TRBV12-3/TRBV12-4; CDR3 protein: CASTLGPYSNQPQHF
CDR3 length: 14; J gene: TRBJ2-4; V gene: TRBV4-1; CDR3 protein: CASSQGQFQNIQYF
CDR3 length: 15; J gene: TRBJ2-5; V gene: TRBV7-9; CDR3 protein: CASSPLRGEEETQYF
CDR3 length: 14; J gene: TRBJ1-3; V gene: TRBV30; CDR3 protein: CALTRDRVYGTIYF
CDR3 length: 14; J gene: TRBJ1-2; V gene: TRBV11-2; CDR3 protein: CASTKRDRVYGYTF
CDR3 length: 15; J gene: TRBJ2-7; V gene: TRBV19; CDR3 protein: CASRTSGERRYEQYF
CDR3 length: 16; J gene: TRBJ2-3; V gene: TRBV7-9; CDR3 protein: CASSWDTSVGGATQYF
CDR3 length: 13; J gene: TRBJ2-3; V gene: TRBV7-2; CDR3 protein: CASNFQAVDTQYF
CDR3 length: 16; J gene: TRBJ1-6; V gene: TRBV30; CDR3 protein: CAWSRQTGRLGSPLHF
CDR3 length: 14; J gene: TRBJ2-3; V gene: TRBV20-1; CDR3 protein: CSESRDLGTDTQYF
CDR3 length: 17; J gene: TRBJ1-4; V gene: TRBV21-1; CDR3 protein: CASSDRDRPATNEKLFF
CDR3 length: 15; J gene: TRBJ1-5; V gene: TRBV6-1; CDR3 protein: CASQTGGQGNQPQHF
CDR3 length: 16; J gene: TRBJ2-3; V gene: TRBV23-1; CDR3 protein: CASSPSSGSRTDTQYF
CDR3 length: 16; J gene: TRBJ2-3; V gene: TRBV7-2; CDR3 protein: CASSFNSGGTTDTQYF
CDR3 length: 14; J gene: TRBJ2-1; V gene: TRBV10-3; CDR3 protein: CAISETDRGNEQFF
CDR3 length: 13; J gene: TRBJ2-7; V gene: TRBV7-2; CDR3 protein: CASSFSGSYEQYF
CDR3 length: 17; J gene: TRBJ1-1; V gene: TRBV12-3/TRBV12-4; CDR3 protein: CASSLGGSGGVKTEAFF
CDR3 length: 11; J gene: TRBJ2-7; V gene: TRBV7-9; CDR3 protein: CASSRSGEQYF
CDR3 length: 13; J gene: TRBJ1-2; V gene: TRBV6-6; CDR3 protein: CASSYYTNYGYTF
CDR3 length: 12; J gene: TRBJ1-5; V gene: TRBV6-5; CDR3 protein: CASSYIGGSQHF
CDR3 length: 13; J gene: TRBJ2-7; V gene: TRBV20-1; CDR3 protein: CSARDASRYEQYF